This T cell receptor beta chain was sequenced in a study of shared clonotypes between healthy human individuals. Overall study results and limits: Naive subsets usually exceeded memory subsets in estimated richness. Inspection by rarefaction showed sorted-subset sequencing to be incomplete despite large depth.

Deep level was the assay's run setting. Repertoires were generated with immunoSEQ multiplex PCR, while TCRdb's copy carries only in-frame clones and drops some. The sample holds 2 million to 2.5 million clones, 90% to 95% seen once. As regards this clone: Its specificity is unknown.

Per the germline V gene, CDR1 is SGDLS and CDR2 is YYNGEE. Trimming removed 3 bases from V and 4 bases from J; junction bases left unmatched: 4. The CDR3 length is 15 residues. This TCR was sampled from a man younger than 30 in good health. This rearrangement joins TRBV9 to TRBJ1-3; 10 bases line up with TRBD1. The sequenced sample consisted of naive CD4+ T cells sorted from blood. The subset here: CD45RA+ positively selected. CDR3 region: CASSARQGAGNTIYF. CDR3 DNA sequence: TGTGCCAGCAGCGCCAGACAGGGGGCAGGAAACACCATATATTTT.